This T cell receptor beta chain emerged from a study of T cell responses to AZD1222 COVID-19 vaccine. Study results and caveats: Across the whole spike, CD4 TCRs peaked at regions 160-218 and 743-854.

Repertoires were generated with immunoSEQ multiplex PCR, while TCRdb's copy carries only in-frame clones and drops some. Among about 130,000 clones listed, about 90% were seen once. Concerning this clone: Its cognate antigen is unknown.

The CDR3 has 15 amino acids. CDR1 and CDR2 from the germline V gene are MNHEY and SVGAGI. V was shortened by 2 bases and J by 2 bases, with 13 bases between the two germline ends. This sequence joins TRBV6-5 and TRBJ2-7; a weak D match, TRBD1 (6 bases). The source of this sequence is an adult in good health. The specimen comprised peripheral blood, sampled on day 0 of MenACWY control vaccination. This chain's CDR3 is CASSYRPDRPYEQYF. CDR3 nucleotides: TGTGCCAGCAGTTACCGCCCGGACAGACCCTACGAGCAGTACTTC.